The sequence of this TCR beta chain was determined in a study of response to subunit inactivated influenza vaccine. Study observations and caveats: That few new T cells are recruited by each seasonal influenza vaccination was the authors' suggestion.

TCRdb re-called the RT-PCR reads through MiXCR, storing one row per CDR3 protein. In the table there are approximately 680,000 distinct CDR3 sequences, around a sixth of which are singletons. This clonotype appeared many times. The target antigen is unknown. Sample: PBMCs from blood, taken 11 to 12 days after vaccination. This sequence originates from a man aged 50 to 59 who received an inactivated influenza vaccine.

The CDR3 nucleotides read TGTGCCAGCGGGGGGACGGAGTCAGGAGATACGCAGTATTTT. This sequence encodes CASGGTESGDTQYF. V usage is TRBV28 and J usage is TRBJ2-3; weak D call: TRBD2 (6 bases). V was clipped by 8 bases and J by 5 bases, with 17 bases between them. Germline assignment: CDR1 MDHEN and CDR2 SYDVKM. The CDR3 length is 14 residues.